This is a list of T cell receptor beta chains from one sample in a study of shared clonotypes between healthy human individuals. Repertoires were generated with immunoSEQ multiplex PCR, while TCRdb's copy carries only in-frame clones and drops some. The profile shows fewer than 650,000 clones, 70% to 80% of them singletons. Source material: PBMCs. The receptors here all came from a woman aged 40 to 50 in good health. Some clones in this sample may be carry-over from other donors' samples. CDR3s include the opening cysteine and the closing phenylalanine or tryptophan. The D gene is left open where the match is weak. Some rows have no size entry. The others give once, few or many, or a class for an expanded clone.

j_call | clone_size | v_call | d_call | cdr3_aa | cdr3_nt
TRBJ1-3 | . | TRBV2 | TRBD1 | CASSDPGQGSGNTIYF | TGTGCCAGCAGTGACCCGGGACAGGGTTCTGGAAACACCATATATTTT
TRBJ2-1 | . | TRBV10-2 | . | CASSDGGLSSYNEQFF | TGCGCCAGCAGTGACGGCGGGCTGAGCTCCTACAATGAGCAGTTCTTC
TRBJ1-4 | . | TRBV7-8 | . | CASSYEQGQGEKLFF | TGTGCCAGCAGCTACGAACAGGGTCAAGGTGAAAAACTGTTTTTT
TRBJ1-2 | few | TRBV5-4 | TRBD1 | CASSFEDRGQGYTF | TGTGCCAGCAGCTTCGAAGACAGGGGTCAAGGCTACACCTTC
TRBJ1-1 | . | TRBV5-1 | TRBD1 | CASSLDGQGAFAEAFF | TGCGCCAGCAGCTTGGATGGACAGGGGGCGTTTGCTGAAGCTTTCTTT
TRBJ2-7 | . | TRBV28 | TRBD1 | CASSRPGGVENEQYF | TGTGCCAGCAGCCGGCCAGGGGGCGTAGAGAACGAGCAGTACTTC
TRBJ1-5 | . | TRBV7-8 | TRBD1 | CASSLPGGPQHF | TGTGCCAGCAGCTTACCAGGGGGGCCCCAGCATTTT
TRBJ2-1 | . | TRBV25-1 | . | CASSDPGASNEQFF | TGTGCCAGCAGTGATCCAGGAGCGTCCAATGAGCAGTTCTTC
TRBJ2-1 | . | TRBV2 | . | CASSEMSPLYNEQFF | TGTGCCAGCAGTGAGATGTCACCCCTTTACAATGAGCAGTTCTTC
TRBJ2-5 | . | TRBV5-1 | . | CASSLMSGDETQYF | TGCGCCAGCAGCTTGATGTCGGGAGACGAGACCCAGTACTTC